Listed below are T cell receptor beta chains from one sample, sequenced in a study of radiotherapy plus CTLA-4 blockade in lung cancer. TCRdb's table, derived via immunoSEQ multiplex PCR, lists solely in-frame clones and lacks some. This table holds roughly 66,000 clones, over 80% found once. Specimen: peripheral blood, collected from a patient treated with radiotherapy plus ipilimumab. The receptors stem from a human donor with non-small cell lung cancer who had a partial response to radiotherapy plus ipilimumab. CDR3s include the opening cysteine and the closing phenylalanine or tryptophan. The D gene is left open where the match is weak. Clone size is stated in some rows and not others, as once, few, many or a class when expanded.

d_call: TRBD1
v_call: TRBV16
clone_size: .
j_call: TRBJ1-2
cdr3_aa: CASSQSRTGDGYTF
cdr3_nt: TGTGCCAGCAGCCAATCAAGGACAGGGGATGGCTACACCTTC

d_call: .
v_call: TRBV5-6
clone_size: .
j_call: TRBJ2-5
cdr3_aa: CASSSPQAQETQYF
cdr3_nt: TGTGCCAGCAGCTCCCCGCAGGCGCAAGAGACCCAGTACTTC

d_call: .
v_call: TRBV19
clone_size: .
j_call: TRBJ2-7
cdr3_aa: CASSPGGTYEQYF
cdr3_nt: TGTGCCAGTAGCCCAGGCGGGACCTACGAGCAGTACTTC

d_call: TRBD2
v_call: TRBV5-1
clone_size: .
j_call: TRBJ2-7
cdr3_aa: CASSPGLAGGYEQYF
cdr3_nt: TGCGCCAGCAGCCCCGGACTAGCGGGAGGGTACGAGCAGTACTTC

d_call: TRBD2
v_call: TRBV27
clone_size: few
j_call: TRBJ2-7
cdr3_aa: CASTSRGTSASSSYEQYF
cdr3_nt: TGTGCCAGCACCTCTAGGGGGACTAGCGCTTCGAGCTCCTACGAGCAGTACTTC

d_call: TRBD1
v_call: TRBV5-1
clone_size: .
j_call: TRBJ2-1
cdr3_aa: CASSLSGQGGEQFF
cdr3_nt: TGCGCCAGCAGCTTGTCGGGACAGGGAGGTGAGCAGTTCTTC

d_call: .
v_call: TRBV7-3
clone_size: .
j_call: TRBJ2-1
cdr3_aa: CASSFTPGNEQFF
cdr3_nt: TGTGCCAGCAGCTTCACTCCGGGAAATGAGCAGTTCTTC

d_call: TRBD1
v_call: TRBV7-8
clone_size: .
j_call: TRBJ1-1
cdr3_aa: CASSLAGGMNTEAFF
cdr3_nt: TGTGCCAGCAGCTTAGCAGGGGGCATGAACACTGAAGCTTTCTTT

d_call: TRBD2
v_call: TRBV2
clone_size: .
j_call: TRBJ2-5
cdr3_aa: CASRQNAGGPGETQYF
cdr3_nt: TGTGCCAGCAGACAGAACGCGGGAGGGCCGGGCGAGACCCAGTACTTC

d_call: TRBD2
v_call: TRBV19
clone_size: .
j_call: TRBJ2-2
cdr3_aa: CASSIARRESTGELFF
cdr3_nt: TGTGCCAGTAGTATAGCCAGGCGGGAGAGCACCGGGGAGCTGTTTTTT

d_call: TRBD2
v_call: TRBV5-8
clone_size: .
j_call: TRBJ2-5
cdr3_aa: CAIVGRRPTSGSRGWETQYF
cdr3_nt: TGTGCGATTGTAGGAAGGCGTCCGACTAGCGGGAGTAGGGGTTGGGAGACCCAGTACTTC

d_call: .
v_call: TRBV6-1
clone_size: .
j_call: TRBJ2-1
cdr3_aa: CAITDLGSLANEQFF
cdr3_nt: TGTGCCATTACAGACCTGGGCAGCCTTGCGAATGAGCAGTTCTTC

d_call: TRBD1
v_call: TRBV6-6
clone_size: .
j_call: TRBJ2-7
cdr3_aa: CASSIRDRAYEQYF
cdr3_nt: TGTGCCAGCAGTATCCGGGACAGGGCCTACGAGCAGTACTTC

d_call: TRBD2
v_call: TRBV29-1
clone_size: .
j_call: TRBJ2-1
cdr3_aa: CSVESGLAGDYNEQFF
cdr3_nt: TGCAGCGTTGAGTCGGGACTAGCGGGAGATTACAATGAGCAGTTCTTC

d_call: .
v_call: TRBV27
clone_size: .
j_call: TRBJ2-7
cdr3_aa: CASSSGADSYEQYF
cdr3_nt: TGTGCCAGCAGTTCAGGGGCGGACTCCTACGAGCAGTACTTC

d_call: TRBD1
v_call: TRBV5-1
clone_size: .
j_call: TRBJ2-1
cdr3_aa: CASSPGPGQGYNEQFF
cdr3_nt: TGCGCCAGCAGCCCAGGGCCGGGACAGGGATACAATGAGCAGTTCTTC

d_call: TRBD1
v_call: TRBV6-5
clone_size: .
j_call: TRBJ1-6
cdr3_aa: CASRQTGSSPLHF
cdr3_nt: TGTGCCAGCAGACAGACAGGGAGCTCACCCCTCCACTTT

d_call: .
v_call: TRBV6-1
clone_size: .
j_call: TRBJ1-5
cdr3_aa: CASSAPGGNQPQHF
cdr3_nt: TGTGCCAGCAGTGCCCCAGGGGGCAATCAGCCCCAGCATTTT

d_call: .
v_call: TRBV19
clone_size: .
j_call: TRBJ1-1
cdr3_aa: CASSIPSAELRRTEAFF
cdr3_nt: TGTGCCAGTAGTATCCCGTCGGCCGAACTAAGAAGGACTGAAGCTTTCTTT

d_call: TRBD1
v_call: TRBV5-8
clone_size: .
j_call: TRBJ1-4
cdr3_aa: CASSRRGRGDEKLFF
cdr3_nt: TGTGCCAGCAGCCGTAGAGGCAGGGGGGATGAAAAACTGTTTTTT

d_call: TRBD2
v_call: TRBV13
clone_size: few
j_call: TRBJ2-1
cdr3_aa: CASSFRLAGGQSSYNEQFF
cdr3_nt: TGTGCCAGCAGCTTTCGTCTAGCGGGAGGACAGAGCTCCTACAATGAGCAGTTCTTC

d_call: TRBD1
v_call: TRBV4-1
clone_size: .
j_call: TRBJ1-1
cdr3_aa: CASSRQGVTEAFF
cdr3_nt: TGCGCCAGCAGCCGGCAGGGGGTCACTGAAGCTTTCTTT

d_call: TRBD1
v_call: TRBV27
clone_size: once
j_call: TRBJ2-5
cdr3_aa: CASSRGQGGETQYF
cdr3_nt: TGTGCCAGCAGTCGGGGACAGGGGGGAGAGACCCAGTACTTC

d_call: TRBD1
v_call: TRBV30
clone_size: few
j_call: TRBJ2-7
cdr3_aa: CAWTPGQNYEQYF
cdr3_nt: TGTGCCTGGACCCCGGGACAGAACTACGAGCAGTACTTC

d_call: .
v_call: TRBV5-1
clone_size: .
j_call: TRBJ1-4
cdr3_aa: CASSRDSTNEKLFF
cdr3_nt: TGCGCCAGCAGCCGAGATTCAACTAATGAAAAACTGTTTTTT

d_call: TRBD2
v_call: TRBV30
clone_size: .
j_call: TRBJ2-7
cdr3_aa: CAWSVSASGRYEQYF
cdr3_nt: TGTGCCTGGAGTGTATCGGCTAGCGGCCGCTACGAGCAGTACTTC

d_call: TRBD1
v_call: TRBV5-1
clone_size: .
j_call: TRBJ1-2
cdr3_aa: CASSWGTGGDYGYTF
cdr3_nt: TGCGCCAGCAGCTGGGGGACAGGGGGCGACTATGGCTACACCTTC

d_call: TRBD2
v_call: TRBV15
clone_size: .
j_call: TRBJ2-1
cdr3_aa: CATSRDLGTSRSNEQFF
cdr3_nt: TGTGCCACCAGCAGAGATCTTGGGACTAGCCGTAGCAATGAGCAGTTCTTC

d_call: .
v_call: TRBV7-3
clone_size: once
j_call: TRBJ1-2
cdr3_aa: CASSRSGGGDYGYTF
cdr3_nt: TGTGCCAGCAGCCGGAGCGGGGGAGGGGATTATGGCTACACCTTC

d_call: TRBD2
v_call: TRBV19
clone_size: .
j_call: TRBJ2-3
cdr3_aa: CASTRLAGEDTQYF
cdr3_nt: TGTGCCAGTACACGACTAGCGGGAGAGGATACGCAGTATTTT

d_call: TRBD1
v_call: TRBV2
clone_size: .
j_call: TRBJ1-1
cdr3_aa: CAIGQGERNTEAFF
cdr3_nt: TGTGCCATAGGACAGGGTGAAAGGAACACTGAAGCTTTCTTT

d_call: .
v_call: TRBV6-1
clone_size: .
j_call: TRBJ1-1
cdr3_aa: CASSESGNTEAFF
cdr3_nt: TGTGCCAGCAGTGAATCGGGGAACACTGAAGCTTTCTTT

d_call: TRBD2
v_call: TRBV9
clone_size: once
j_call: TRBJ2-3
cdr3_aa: CASSVAPTSGGTDTQYF
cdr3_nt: TGTGCCAGCAGCGTAGCCCCTACTAGCGGGGGGACAGATACGCAGTATTTT

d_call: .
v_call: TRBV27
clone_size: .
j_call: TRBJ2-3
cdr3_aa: CASSHDSGSTDTQYF
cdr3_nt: TGTGCCAGCAGTCACGACAGCGGGAGCACAGATACGCAGTATTTT

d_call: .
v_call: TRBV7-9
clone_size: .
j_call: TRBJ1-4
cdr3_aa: CASSILTGGNEKLFF
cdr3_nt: TGTGCCAGCAGCATCCTGACAGGAGGTAATGAAAAACTGTTTTTT

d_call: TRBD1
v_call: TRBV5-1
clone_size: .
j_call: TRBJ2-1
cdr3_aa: CASSSTGGAYNEQFF
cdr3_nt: TGCGCCAGCAGCTCGACAGGGGGGGCCTACAATGAGCAGTTCTTC

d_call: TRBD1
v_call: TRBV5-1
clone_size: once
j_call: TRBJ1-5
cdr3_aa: CASSSTGGRNQPQHF
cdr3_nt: TGCGCCAGCAGCTCAACAGGGGGACGCAATCAGCCCCAGCATTTT

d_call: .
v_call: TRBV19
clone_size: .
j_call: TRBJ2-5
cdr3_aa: CASSGTYQETQYF
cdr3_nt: TGTGCCAGTAGCGGGACTTACCAAGAGACCCAGTACTTC

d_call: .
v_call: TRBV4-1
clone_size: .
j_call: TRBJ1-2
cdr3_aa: CASSPTDSNYGYTF
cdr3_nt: TGCGCCAGCAGCCCGACAGACTCTAACTATGGCTACACCTTC

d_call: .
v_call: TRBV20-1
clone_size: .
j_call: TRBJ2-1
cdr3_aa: CSASSHEQFF
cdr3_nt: TGCAGTGCTAGCTCCCATGAGCAGTTCTTC

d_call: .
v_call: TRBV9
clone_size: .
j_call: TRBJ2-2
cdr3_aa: CASSVVVGTRGTGELFF
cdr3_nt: TGTGCCAGCAGCGTAGTCGTAGGGACAAGGGGAACCGGGGAGCTGTTTTTT

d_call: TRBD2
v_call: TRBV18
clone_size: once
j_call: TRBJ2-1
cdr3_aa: CASSPAGVEYEQFF
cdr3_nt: TGTGCCAGCTCCCCCGCGGGAGTGGAATATGAGCAGTTCTTC